This T cell receptor beta chain came from a study of cytomegalovirus exposure and HLA in healthy donors. The PCR was carried out with 60 Vbeta primers and 13 Jbeta primers. Original data processing: An analysis performed later counted 73 million or so unique TCR beta chains (approximately 11 million of them shared). TCRdb's copy holds only in-frame clones and misses some; the assay was immunoSEQ multiplex PCR. V, J and clone size are those of that table, while D and trimming were read from the DNA. Here the sample table reports around 140,000 clones. Study conclusions and caveats: No immune exposure information besides CMV serostatus was available.

A note on this clone: What it recognizes is unknown.

The source material was PBMCs. The receptor comes from a male donor in good health and CMV-seronegative.

CDR3 nucleotide sequence: TGTGCCAGCAGCTTAGGAGGAGCTGAAGCTTTCTTT. Translated: CASSLGGAEAFF. This sequence joins TRBV7-2 and TRBJ1-1; unclear D gene. This CDR3 region has 12 residues. Germline V gives CDR1 SGHTA, CDR2 FQGNSA. The germline V and J ends were trimmed by 1 base and 6 bases, with 6 bases remaining between them. The full variable domain, with the rest looked up from reference TRBV7-2 and TRBJ1-1, is GAGVSQSPSNKVTEKGKDVELRCDPISGHTALYWYRQSLGQGLEFLIYFQGNSAPDKSGLPSDRFSAERTGGSVSTLTIQRTQQEDSAVYLCASSLGGAEAFFGQGTRLTVV.